The 32 T cell receptor beta chains reported below all come from one sample, sequenced in a study of T cell changes during pregnancy in multiple sclerosis. Profiled with immunoSEQ multiplex PCR; TCRdb holds only in-frame clones, not every one. The sample consists of some 94,000 clones, 92% of them appearing once. Here the sequenced sample was peripheral blood, taken in the first trimester of pregnancy. The receptors derive from a female donor with multiple sclerosis, enrolled in a pregnancy study.

The rearrangement links TRBV2 to TRBJ1-2; TRBD1 aligns across 7 bases. Per the germline V gene, CDR1 is SNHLY and CDR2 is FYNNEI. The CDR3 has 14 amino acids. V trimming: 3 bases; J trimming: 5 bases; junction bases outside the gene matches: 6. The CDR3 loop reads CASSDRQGLYGYTF. In DNA, the CDR3 is TGTGCCAGCAGTGATCGACAGGGTCTGTATGGCTACACCTTC.

V and J are TRBV5-1 and TRBJ1-1; no clear D. The germline CDR1 and CDR2 sequences are SGHRS and YFSETQ. The length of the CDR3 is 14 residues. Between the trimmed V and J ends, which lost 7 bases and 1 base, there was a span of 14 bases. The CDR3 region is CASHPRVQNTEAFF. CDR3 in DNA: TGCGCCAGCCACCCCCGGGTGCAGAACACTGAAGCTTTCTTT.

The rearrangement links TRBV4-1 to TRBJ2-7; TRBD1 aligns across 8 bases. V was clipped by 4 bases and J by 2 bases; unmatched bases: 1. Looked up from germline, CDR1 is MGHRA and CDR2 is YSYEKL. The CDR3 covers 13 residues. The CDR3 DNA reads TGCGCCAGCAGCCTGGACAGGGCCTACGAGCAGTACTTC. The encoded protein is CASSLDRAYEQYF.

This clone is a singleton in its sample. The chain employs TRBV19 and TRBJ1-1, with a possible D match to TRBD1 (6 bases). The V end was cut by 3 bases, the J end by 1 base, with 12 bases between. Germline V gene lookup returns CDR1 LNHDA and CDR2 SQIVND (reference sequence). The CDR3 consists of 15 residues. The CDR3 spells CASSMGAVENTEAFF. The CDR3 bases are TGTGCCAGTAGTATGGGGGCCGTGGAGAACACTGAAGCTTTCTTT.

The chain combines TRBV12-5 with TRBJ2-2; D not resolved. Germline CDR1 LGHNT, CDR2 FRNRAP. V was pared by 3 bases and J by 10 bases, with 21 bases between. The CDR3 runs to 16 residues. The CDR3, as DNA: TGTGCTAGTGGTTTCCCCCCAAAGGAGCGCTTCAAGGAGCTGTTTTTT. Translation: CASGFPPKERFKELFF.

The chain has TRBV18 and TRBJ1-5; no reliable D call. In germline, CDR1 is KGHSH, CDR2 LQKENI. V dropped 2 bases and J dropped 9 bases, with 11 bases sitting between them. The CDR3 has 13 amino acids. The CDR3 here is CASSPKSELPQHF. DNA of the CDR3: TGTGCCAGCTCACCAAAATCTGAGCTGCCCCAGCATTTT.

The chain carries TRBV7-3 and TRBJ2-1, with 7 bases matching TRBD2. The CDR3 sequence is 13 residues long. Germline V gene data show CDR1 as SGHTA and CDR2 as FQGTGA. The V gene end was trimmed by 2 bases and the J gene end by 9 bases; junction bases not matched to a gene: 4. CDR3 nucleotides: TGTGCCAGCAGCTTAGCTAGCGGACTTGAGCAGTTCTTC. Its translation is CASSLASGLEQFF.

V is TRBV2 and J is TRBJ2-2; possibly TRBD1 for D (5 bases). This CDR3 region has 16 residues. Germline values: CDR1 SNHLY, CDR2 FYNNEI. The ends were cut back, 10 bases at V and 1 base at J, with 19 bases in the middle. The CDR3: CAIKGDPYLNTGELFF. CDR3 sequence (DNA): TGTGCCATCAAAGGGGATCCCTACTTGAACACCGGGGAGCTGTTTTTT.

The chain employs TRBV10-1 and TRBJ2-3; D is possibly TRBD1 (6 bases). Trimming cost V 3 bases and J 5 bases, with 18 bases left between them. Germline V gene sequence: CDR1 WNHNN, CDR2 SYGVQD (reference sequence). The CDR3 has 16 residues. CDR3 DNA sequence: TGCGCCAGCAGTGATTCCGGGACAAGCAGGGGAGATACGCAGTATTTT. This gives the protein CASSDSGTSRGDTQYF.

This chain links TRBV6-1 with TRBJ2-5; weak D call: TRBD2 (6 bases). This CDR3 is built from 15 residues. The V gene lost 1 base and the J gene lost 5 bases, with 14 bases spanning the gap. CDR1 MNHNS and CDR2 SASEGT come from the germline V gene. In DNA form, the CDR3 reads TGTGCCAGCAGTGAAGTCGGGGGAGTGGGCGAGACCCAGTACTTC. It specifies CASSEVGGVGETQYF.

This rearrangement joins TRBV28 to TRBJ2-7; tentatively, D is TRBD2 (6 bases). Germline V CDR1 and CDR2: MDHEN, SYDVKM. Trimming took 5 bases from V and 0 from J, leaving 14 bases between them. This CDR3 is built from 15 residues. CDR3 sequence: CASSPGLAASYEQYF. CDR3 bases: TGTGCCAGCAGTCCCGGGTTAGCGGCCTCCTACGAGCAGTACTTC.

The chain is built from TRBV19 and TRBJ1-4; D may be TRBD1 (5 bases). Germline CDR1 is LNHDA and CDR2 is SQIVND (reference sequence). V was trimmed by 4 bases and J by 5 bases, leaving 20 bases between them. The CDR3 is 17 amino acids. DNA of the CDR3: TGTGCCAGTAGTAAACGCTTCGTGGTAGGGGTCAATGAAAAACTGTTTTTT. It translates to CASSKRFVVGVNEKLFF.

The V call is TRBV5-4, the J call TRBJ2-7; the match to TRBD1 covers 7 bases. The germline gives CDR1 SGHNT, CDR2 YYREEE (reference sequence). V shed 4 bases and J 5 bases; nucleotides not matched to a gene: 15. The CDR3 contains 16 residues. CDR3 coding DNA: TGTGCCAGCAGCCACCCTACCAAGACAGGGCATCACGAGCAGTACTTC. Encoded protein: CASSHPTKTGHHEQYF.

The gene calls are TRBV7-9 and TRBJ2-5; D uncertain. CDR3 length equals 13 residues. Germline CDR1 SEHNR, CDR2 FQNEAQ (reference sequence). V was cut by 3 bases and J by 1 base, with 6 bases left in between. The CDR3 here is CASSFSLQETQYF. CDR3 bases: TGTGCCAGCAGCTTCTCTCTCCAAGAGACCCAGTACTTC.

CDR3 nucleotides: TGTGCCATCAGTGCGCATGGCGGGAGGGTCTCAGATACGCAGTATTTT. This encodes CAISAHGGRVSDTQYF. The chain is built from TRBV10-3 and TRBJ2-3, with 9 nucleotides matching TRBD2. Germline V gene sequence: CDR1 ENHRY, CDR2 SYGVKD. The CDR3 spans 16 residues. The junction had 9 bases not matched to a gene; V was cut back by 4 bases and J by 4 bases.

This chain joins TRBV10-3 and TRBJ2-5, with 8 nucleotides matching TRBD1. Germline CDR1 is ENHRY and CDR2 is SYGVKD. Trimming at V came to 7 bases and at J to 7 bases, leaving 14 bases not matched to a gene. This CDR3 comprises 15 residues. CDR3 bases: TGTGCCATCAAAGGGGAACAGGGGGTCAGGGGGACCCAGTACTTC. Amino acids: CAIKGEQGVRGTQYF.

This chain joins TRBV30 and TRBJ2-1; a possible D gene is TRBD1 (6 bases). The CDR3 is made up of 13 amino acids. Per the germline V gene, CDR1 is GTSNPN and CDR2 is SVGIG (reference sequence). Trimming shortened V by 7 bases and J by 8 bases, and 18 bases separated the two germline ends. As DNA, the CDR3 is TGTGCCTCTCCGACAGTACCAGGGGATGAGCAGTTCTTC. It yields the protein CASPTVPGDEQFF.

This CDR3 reads CASSQNPEPDFRPQRRWSNQPQHF. CDR3 DNA: TGCGCCAGCAGTCAAAATCCTGAACCCGACTTTAGACCTCAGCGGAGATGGAGCAATCAGCCCCAGCATTTT. The J gene is TRBJ1-5, the V gene TRBV23-1; no clear D gene. TRBV23-1 is marked as an open reading frame, function uncertain. The CDR3 consists of 24 residues. Trimming cost V 2 bases and J 1 base, with 36 bases left between them.

On this clone itself: The junction departs from the called germline gene at one end, perhaps through a read error. The rearrangement uses TRBV28 and TRBJ2-7; 7 bases align to TRBD1. The CDR3 runs to 17 residues. CDR1 and CDR2 from the germline V gene are MDHEN and SYDVKM. The CDR3, as DNA: TGTGCCACCAGTACTACCAAGACCGGGACAGTTCCCTACGAGCAGTACTTC. This sequence encodes CATSTTKTGTVPYEQYF. The full variable domain, completed using reference TRBV28 and TRBJ2-7, is DVKVTQSSRYLVKRTGEKVFLECVQDMDHENMFWYRQDPGLGLRLIYFSYDVKMKEKGDIPEGYSVSREKKERFSLILESASTNQTSMYLCATSTTKTGTVPYEQYFGPGTRLTVT.

The rearrangement uses TRBV27 and TRBJ1-1; D might be TRBD1 (5 bases). CDR1 and CDR2 from the germline V gene are MNHEY and SMNVEV (reference sequence). This CDR3 contains 13 residues. Trimming took 4 bases from V and 1 from J, leaving 7 bases between them. The CDR3 coding sequence is TGTGCCAGCAGTTGGGGGGGGAACACTGAAGCTTTCTTT. Protein sequence: CASSWGGNTEAFF.

The chain has TRBV15 and TRBJ2-1; TRBD2 aligns across 8 bases. This CDR3 spans 16 amino acids. Germline V CDR1 and CDR2: LNHNV, YYDKDF (reference sequence). J was trimmed by 8 bases and V by 1 base; bases with no gene match: 10. The CDR3 coding sequence is TGTGCCACCAGCAGAGGAGGGGGACTAGGAGGGGATGAGCAGTTCTTC. This codes for CATSRGGGLGGDEQFF.

DNA for the CDR3: TGTGCCAGCAGCGATCTAGGACAGGGTCTTGACGAGCAGTACTTC. This encodes CASSDLGQGLDEQYF. V is TRBV7-9 and J is TRBJ2-7, with TRBD1 matching 8 bases. Per germline, CDR1 SEHNR and CDR2 FQNEAQ (reference sequence). The junction had 11 bases not matched to a gene; V was cut back by 5 bases and J by 5 bases. CDR3 length: 15 amino acids.

This clone has more than one count but fewer than ten. The chain links TRBV27 to TRBJ1-5; maybe TRBD1 (5 bases). This CDR3 is built from 15 residues. Per germline, CDR1 MNHEY and CDR2 SMNVEV (reference sequence). V was trimmed by 2 bases and J by 4 bases, leaving 12 bases between them. The DNA for the CDR3 is TGTGCCAGCAGTTTAGGCGGGGCGCGAAATCAGCCCCAGCATTTT. Protein: CASSLGGARNQPQHF.

The V and J genes are TRBV27 and TRBJ2-1; possibly TRBD1 for D (6 bases). The V gene's germline CDR1 is MNHEY and CDR2 SMNVEV (reference sequence). The ends were cut back, 1 base at V and 8 bases at J, with 12 bases in the middle. The CDR3 spans 14 residues. The chain's CDR3 is CASSLLTGLDEQFF. The DNA for the CDR3 is TGTGCCAGCAGTTTATTGACAGGTCTGGATGAGCAGTTCTTC.

Only one count was recorded for this clone. CDR3 nucleotide sequence: TGTGCCAGCAGCTTCCGCGGGAGCTCTGGAAACACCATATATTTT. Its protein product is CASSFRGSSGNTIYF. The V gene is TRBV7-9, the J gene TRBJ1-3; no clear D. CDR1 is SEHNR, CDR2 FQNEAQ, per germline (reference sequence). This CDR3 region has 15 residues. Trimming took off 3 bases at V and 0 bases at J, with 9 bases between the two ends.

The chain is built from TRBV18 and TRBJ1-5; D unresolved. This CDR3 is built from 13 residues. The germline gives CDR1 KGHSH, CDR2 LQKENI. V was clipped by 4 bases and J by 7 bases, with 11 bases between them. The CDR3 nucleotides read TGTGCCAGCTCACTCCAGACCAGGCAGCCCCAGCATTTT. Translated: CASSLQTRQPQHF.

The V call is TRBV6-5, the J call TRBJ1-2, with D hard to call. The CDR3 loop spans 15 amino acids. Germline values: CDR1 MNHEY, CDR2 SVGAGI. Trimming removed 6 bases from V and 0 bases from J, with 14 bases in between. In nucleotides, the CDR3 is TGTGCCAGCAGCCGAACTCGGTACGCTAACTATGGCTACACCTTC. Its protein is CASSRTRYANYGYTF.

V gene TRBV27 combines with J gene TRBJ2-5; 10 positions agree with TRBD2. This CDR3 contains 19 residues. V was pared by 4 bases and J by 0 bases, with 14 bases of the junction left unmatched. Looked up from germline, CDR1 is MNHEY and CDR2 is SMNVEV (reference sequence). This CDR3 is CASSSLGTSASGYQETQYF. CDR3 coding DNA: TGTGCCAGCAGTTCCCTAGGGACTAGCGCTTCGGGGTACCAAGAGACCCAGTACTTC.

The V call is TRBV19, the J call TRBJ1-2, with D uncertain. Germline V gene data show CDR1 as LNHDA and CDR2 as SQIVND (reference sequence). Trimming left V 5 bases short and J 5 bases short, with 12 bases between. The CDR3 covers 13 residues. The CDR3 DNA reads as TGTGCCAGTAGTGAGGGAAGAAGGTATGGCTACACCTTC. Translated: CASSEGRRYGYTF.

The J gene is TRBJ1-3, the V gene TRBV27; D call uncertain. There are 14 residues in the CDR3. CDR1 is MNHEY, CDR2 SMNVEV, per germline (reference sequence). Trimming took off 7 bases at V and 4 bases at J, with 14 bases between the two ends. CDR3 amino acids: CASKNRTGGNTIYF. The CDR3 coding sequence is TGTGCCAGCAAAAATCGGACGGGAGGAAACACCATATATTTT.

The chain has TRBV14 and TRBJ1-1; D call uncertain. Per the germline V gene, CDR1 is SGHDN and CDR2 is FVKESK. Deletions cut 1 base from V and 4 bases from J, with 10 bases between. This CDR3 has 14 residues. CDR3 nucleotide sequence: TGTGCCAGCAGCCAAGTGGTTGGCGGCACTGAAGCTTTCTTT. Translating gives CASSQVVGGTEAFF.

This clone was picked up one time. The J gene is TRBJ1-2, the V gene TRBV2; the match to TRBD1 covers 9 bases. The CDR3 runs to 14 residues. Per germline, CDR1 SNHLY and CDR2 FYNNEI. V trimming: 3 bases; J trimming: 8 bases; junction bases outside the gene matches: 7. CDR3 sequence: CASSEGQGIHGYTF. CDR3 DNA: TGTGCCAGCAGTGAGGGACAGGGAATACACGGCTACACCTTC.